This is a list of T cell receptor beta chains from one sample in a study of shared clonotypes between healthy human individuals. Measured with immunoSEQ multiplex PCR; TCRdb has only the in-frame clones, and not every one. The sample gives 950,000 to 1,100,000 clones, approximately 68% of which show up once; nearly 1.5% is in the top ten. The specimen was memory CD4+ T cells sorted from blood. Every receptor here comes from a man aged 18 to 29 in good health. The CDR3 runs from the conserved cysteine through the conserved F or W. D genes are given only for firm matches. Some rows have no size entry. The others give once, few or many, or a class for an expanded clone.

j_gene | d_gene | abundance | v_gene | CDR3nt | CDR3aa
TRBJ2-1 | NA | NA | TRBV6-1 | TGTGCCAGCAGTGAAAAACCCCAACCCAATGAGCAGTTCTTC | CASSEKPQPNEQFF
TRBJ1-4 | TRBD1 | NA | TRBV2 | TGTGCCAGCAGTGAAGGGGACAGAGATAATGAAAAACTGTTTTTT | CASSEGDRDNEKLFF
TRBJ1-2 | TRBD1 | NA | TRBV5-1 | TGCGCCAGCAGCTTGGAGGGGGCAAGGTGCACCTTC | CASSLEGARCTF
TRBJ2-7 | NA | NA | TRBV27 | TGTGCCAGCAGTTTGGACGGAGCCTACGAGCAGTACTTC | CASSLDGAYEQYF
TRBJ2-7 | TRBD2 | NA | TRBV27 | TGTGCCAGCTCAAGGACTAGCGGGGGAACCTACGAGCAGTACTTC | CASSRTSGGTYEQYF
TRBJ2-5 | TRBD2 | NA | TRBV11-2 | TGTGCCAGCAGCTTATACGGCGTAGCGGGGAGACTTGGGGAGACCCAGTACTTC | CASSLYGVAGRLGETQYF
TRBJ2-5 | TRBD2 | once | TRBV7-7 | TGTGCTAGCAGCACCCAAGGGACTAAAGGGGAGACCCAGTACTTC | CASSTQGTKGETQYF
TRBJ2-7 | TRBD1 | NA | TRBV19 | TGTGCCAGTAGTGGAACCGGGACAGGGCCCTACGAGCAGTACTTC | CASSGTGTGPYEQYF
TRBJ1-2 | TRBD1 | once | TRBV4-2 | TGTGCCAGCAGCCCCCCGGGACAGAACTATGGCTACACCTTC | CASSPPGQNYGYTF
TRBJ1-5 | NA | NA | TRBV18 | TGTGCCAGCTCACCAAAACAGGTCACCTCTAGCAATCAGCCCCAGCATTTT | CASSPKQVTSSNQPQHF
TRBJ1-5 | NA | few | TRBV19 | TGTGCCACCGAAGCAGGGGCATGGAGCAATCAGCCCCAGCATTTT | CATEAGAWSNQPQHF
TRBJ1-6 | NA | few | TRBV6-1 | TGTGCCAGCACTGGGCGGAATTCACCCCTCCACTTT | CASTGRNSPLHF
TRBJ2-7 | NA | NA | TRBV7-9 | TGTGCCAGCAGCTTAGGGTTGACAAGCGAGCAGTACTTC | CASSLGLTSEQYF
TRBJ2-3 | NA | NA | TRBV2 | TGTGCCAGCAGCCCTGGATCAAGCACAGATACGCAGTATTTT | CASSPGSSTDTQYF
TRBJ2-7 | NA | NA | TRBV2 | TGTGCCAGCGCGTCGGCCTACGAGCAGTACTTC | CASASAYEQYF
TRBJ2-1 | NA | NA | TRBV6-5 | TGTGCCAGCAGTGGACTACCTATCAATGAGCAGTTCTTC | CASSGLPINEQFF